The 27 T cell receptor beta chains reported below all come from one sample, sequenced in a study of blood T cell repertoires in COVID-19. TCRdb keeps only in-frame clones here, not all; method: immunoSEQ multiplex PCR. The sample records about 180,000 clones, about four fifths being singletons. The sample was peripheral blood. All receptors come from a woman aged 55-75 years with COVID-19, enrolled during active disease.

This rearrangement joins TRBV4-1 to TRBJ2-1; 11 nucleotides agree with TRBD2. This CDR3 contains 17 residues. Germline assignment: CDR1 MGHRA and CDR2 YSYEKL. With V trimmed by 5 bases and J by 3 bases, 9 bases remained unmatched. The CDR3 here is CASSTPTSGNIYNEQFF. The CDR3 nucleotides read TGCGCCAGCAGCACCCCGACTAGCGGGAATATCTACAATGAGCAGTTCTTC.

This clone has a single count. The genes are TRBV6-6 and TRBJ2-7; possible D gene TRBD2, 6 bases. This CDR3 contains 12 residues. Trimming removed 3 bases at V and 4 bases at J, with 7 bases between. Germline CDR1 is MNHNY and CDR2 is SVGAGI (reference sequence). CDR3 loop: CASSYGRYEQYV. DNA for the CDR3: TGTGCCAGCAGTTATGGGAGGTACGAGCAGTACGTC.

This clone has ten or more counts. The rearrangement joins TRBV6-2 or TRBV6-3 to TRBJ1-2; D is unresolved. The CDR3 totals 15 residues. Germline CDR1 MNHEY, CDR2 SVGEGT. V was shortened by 0 bases and J by 5 bases, with 13 bases between the two germline ends. The CDR3 region has the DNA TGTGCCAGCAGTTACTCCGGGGTAGCCCTATATGGCTACACCTTC. This codes for CASSYSGVALYGYTF.

A few counts support this clone. This chain joins TRBV7-6 and TRBJ2-2; possible D gene TRBD2, 6 bases. The CDR3 spans 15 residues. V was trimmed by 1 base and J by 5 bases, leaving 11 bases between them. Per germline, CDR1 SGHVS and CDR2 FNYEAQ. The CDR3 sequence is CASSLGLGGTGELFF. CDR3 nucleotides: TGTGCCAGCAGCTTAGGGCTAGGAGGGACCGGGGAGCTGTTTTTT.

CDR3 region: CASSIGLAAGSYEQYF. Here the CDR3 DNA reads TGTGCCAGTAGTATCGGACTAGCGGCGGGCTCCTACGAGCAGTACTTC. The chain has TRBV19 and TRBJ2-7; TRBD2 matches 10 bases. This CDR3 has 16 residues. Germline CDR1 is LNHDA and CDR2 is SQIVND (reference sequence). The V segment lost 3 bases and the J segment 0 bases; nucleotides outside the gene matches: 5.

The rearrangement uses TRBV24-1 and TRBJ2-1; 11 nucleotides line up with TRBD2. Germline V gene sequence: CDR1 KGHDR, CDR2 SFDVKD. The CDR3 has 15 amino acids. V was pared by 7 bases and J by 4 bases, with 5 bases of the junction left unmatched. The CDR3 is CATSPASGGYNEQFF. CDR3 nucleotide sequence: TGTGCCACCAGCCCAGCTAGCGGGGGGTACAATGAGCAGTTCTTC.

Regarding this clone: One junction end does not reproduce the germline sequence, and a read error may be involved. V usage is TRBV6-5 and J usage is TRBJ2-6; a possible D gene is TRBD2 (5 bases). This CDR3 is 13 amino acids long. The germline V gene has CDR1 MNHEY and CDR2 SVGAGI. CDR3 sequence reads: CASTRAGANVLTF. Here the CDR3 DNA reads TGTGCGAGCACGAGGGCTGGGGCCAACGTCCTGACTTTC.

The chain employs TRBV29-1 and TRBJ2-1; TRBD2 matches 8 bases. Germline-derived CDR1 and CDR2 are SQVTM and ANQGSEA. The CDR3 loop spans 15 amino acids. J gave up 4 bases and V 5 bases, and 10 bases lay outside the gene matches. The CDR3 spells CSVSGSGGRYNEQFF. The CDR3 DNA sequence: TGCAGCGTTAGCGGGTCGGGGGGGAGATACAATGAGCAGTTCTTC.

The J gene is TRBJ2-3, the V gene TRBV30, with 7 bases aligning to TRBD2. J was trimmed by 2 bases and V by 1 base; bases with no gene match: 6. Germline V gene sequence: CDR1 GTSNPN, CDR2 SVGIG (reference sequence). The CDR3 consists of 15 residues. The CDR3 here is CAWSGWGGFTDTQYF. CDR3 DNA: TGTGCCTGGAGTGGGTGGGGAGGGTTCACAGATACGCAGTATTTT.

The chain is built from TRBV28 and TRBJ1-6; the match to TRBD1 covers 8 bases. CDR1 is MDHEN and CDR2 is SYDVKM in the germline V gene. V lost 7 bases to trimming and J lost 10 bases; unmatched junction nucleotides: 3. The CDR3 loop spans 12 amino acids. The CDR3 protein is CASNQGASPLHF. The CDR3 DNA reads as TGTGCCAGCAACCAGGGGGCCTCACCCCTCCACTTT.

This clone was detected only a few times. This rearrangement joins TRBV19 to TRBJ2-1, with D perhaps TRBD1 (5 bases). The CDR3 has 14 amino acids. Germline CDR1 LNHDA, CDR2 SQIVND (reference sequence). The ends were cut back, 7 bases at V and 1 base at J, with 11 bases in the middle. The CDR3 protein is CASNPRGSYNEQFF. CDR3 coding DNA: TGTGCCAGTAACCCAAGGGGATCCTACAATGAGCAGTTCTTC. Combining the CDR3 with reference TRBV19 and TRBJ2-1 gives the whole variable domain DGGITQSPKYLFRKEGQNVTLSCEQNLNHDAMYWYRQDPGQGLRLIYYSQIVNDFQKGDIAEGYSVSREKKESFPLTVTSAQKNPTAFYLCASNPRGSYNEQFFGPGTRLTVL.

The gene calls are TRBV11-3 and TRBJ1-5; 8 bases agree with TRBD1. Per germline, CDR1 SGHNT and CDR2 YENEEA. J lost 6 bases, V lost 6 bases, and 7 bases had no gene match. The CDR3 spans 14 residues. The CDR3 nucleotides read TGTGCCAGCAGTTTGGACAGGGTAAGTCAGCCCCAGCATTTT. Translation gives CASSLDRVSQPQHF.

This clone was seen a few times. The V and J genes are TRBV15 and TRBJ2-3; unclear D gene. From germline, CDR1 is LNHNV and CDR2 YYDKDF (reference sequence). Trimming stripped 5 bases from V and 0 bases from J, with 12 bases between. The CDR3 is 15 residues long. CDR3 coding DNA: TGTGCCACCAGCTCCCAGACTGGTAGCACAGATACGCAGTATTTT. This codes for CATSSQTGSTDTQYF. Full variable domain (outside the CDR3, taken from reference TRBV15 and TRBJ2-3): DAMVIQNPRYQVTQFGKPVTLSCSQTLNHNVMYWYQQKSSQAPKLLFHYYDKDFNNEADTPDNFQSRRPNTSFCFLDIRSPGLGDTAMYLCATSSQTGSTDTQYFGPGTRLTVL.

V gene TRBV9 combines with J gene TRBJ1-1; 9 bases are shared with TRBD1. The trim removed 0 bases at V and 6 bases at J, leaving 3 bases unmatched. The CDR3 length is 14 residues. Looked up from germline, CDR1 is SGDLS and CDR2 is YYNGEE. The DNA for the CDR3 is TGTGCCAGCAGCGTAGCTCGACAGGGGGCTGAAGCTTTCTTT. The encoded protein is CASSVARQGAEAFF.

The V and J genes are TRBV7-9 and TRBJ2-2, with 10 bases matching TRBD1. The V and J ends lost 2 bases and 2 bases, in that order; junction bases with no gene match: 5. This CDR3 region has 17 residues. CDR1 and CDR2 from the germline V gene are SEHNR and FQNEAQ (reference sequence). CDR3 sequence reads: CASSLKETGGNTGELFF. CDR3 nucleotides: TGTGCCAGCAGCTTAAAGGAGACAGGGGGCAACACCGGGGAGCTGTTTTTT.

The chain couples TRBV15 to TRBJ1-4; no clear D. V lost 8 bases and J lost 7, with 17 bases in between. There are 14 residues in the CDR3. Germline lookup yields CDR1 LNHNV and CDR2 YYDKDF (reference sequence). The CDR3 DNA reads TGTGCCACCGGGCTTGATAGGTATGGTGAAAAACTGTTTTTT. Encoded protein: CATGLDRYGEKLFF.

This chain uses TRBV6-5 with TRBJ2-2; D remains ambiguous. This CDR3 region has 15 residues. V lost 4 bases to trimming and J lost 0 bases, with 9 bases between them. CDR1 and CDR2 from the germline V gene are MNHEY and SVGAGI. The CDR3 DNA reads as TGTGCCAGCAGTTTGTTAAGAGCGAACACCGGGGAGCTGTTTTTT. Its translation is CASSLLRANTGELFF.

The chain links TRBV3-1 (or the pseudogene TRBV3-2) to TRBJ2-1, with D perhaps TRBD1 (5 bases). The germline V gene has CDR1 LGHDT and CDR2 YNNKEL (reference sequence). The CDR3 spans 11 residues. The V end was cut by 4 bases, the J end by 10 bases, with 8 bases between. CDR3 coding DNA: TGTGCCAGCAGCCTGAACAGGGAGCAGTTCTTC. Translation gives CASSLNREQFF.

This clone was observed a single time. The gene calls are TRBV28 and TRBJ2-7; 7 bases are a match to TRBD2. Looked up from germline, CDR1 is MDHEN and CDR2 is SYDVKM. The CDR3 runs 17 residues. V gave up 1 base and J gave up 0 bases; unmatched junction bases: 9. This CDR3 is CASSLLRPAGSSYEQYV. The CDR3, as DNA: TGTGCCAGCAGTTTATTACGCCCAGCGGGGAGCTCCTACGAGCAGTACGTC.

The chain links TRBV28 to TRBJ2-4; D perhaps matches TRBD1 (6 bases). This CDR3 has 16 amino acids. Germline V gene sequence: CDR1 MDHEN, CDR2 SYDVKM. Trimming stripped 2 bases from V and 0 bases from J, with 11 bases between. CDR3 loop: CASSLNRGLAKNIQYF. Here the CDR3 DNA reads TGTGCCAGCAGTTTAAATAGGGGGTTAGCCAAAAACATTCAGTACTTC. Complete variable domain (other parts from reference TRBV28 and TRBJ2-4): DVKVTQSSRYLVKRTGEKVFLECVQDMDHENMFWYRQDPGLGLRLIYFSYDVKMKEKGDIPEGYSVSREKKERFSLILESASTNQTSMYLCASSLNRGLAKNIQYFGAGTRLSVL.

V is TRBV5-1 and J is TRBJ2-2, with D perhaps matching TRBD2 (7 bases). V gave up 1 base and J gave up 6 bases, with 13 bases separating them. CDR1 and CDR2 (germline): SGHRS, YFSETQ. The CDR3 has 15 residues. The CDR3 protein is CASSLNRGAAGELFF. The CDR3 DNA follows: TGCGCCAGCAGCTTGAACCGGGGGGCCGCCGGGGAGCTGTTTTTT.

V gene TRBV5-1 combines with J gene TRBJ2-3; TRBD2 matches 10 bases. V was pared by 1 base and J by 3 bases, with 5 bases of the junction left unmatched. In germline, CDR1 is SGHRS, CDR2 YFSETQ. There are 16 residues in the CDR3. Here the CDR3 reads CASSLRAGGPTDTQYF. CDR3 coding DNA: TGCGCCAGCAGCTTGCGAGCGGGGGGGCCGACAGATACGCAGTATTTT.

The rearrangement links TRBV27 to TRBJ1-2, with 8 positions matching TRBD1. Unmatched junction bases numbered 22, after V lost 4 bases and J lost 0 bases. CDR3 size: 21 residues. Looked up from germline, CDR1 is MNHEY and CDR2 is SMNVEV (reference sequence). CDR3 bases: TGTGCCAGCAGTTCCCAGGGGGCGCGAAGAGGACAAATATTAGCTAACTATGGCTACACCTTC. It is translated as CASSSQGARRGQILANYGYTF.

V is TRBV5-1 and J is TRBJ2-1; 10 bases are shared with TRBD1. CDR3 length: 15 residues. From germline, CDR1 is SGHRS and CDR2 YFSETQ. The junction had 4 bases not matched to a gene; V was cut back by 3 bases and J by 4 bases. In DNA form, the CDR3 reads TGCGCCAGCAGCTGGGACAGGGGAATTTACAATGAGCAGTTCTTC. Its translation is CASSWDRGIYNEQFF.

The J gene is TRBJ2-1, the V gene TRBV7-6; D is perhaps TRBD2 (5 bases). CDR1 SGHVS and CDR2 FNYEAQ come from the germline V gene. This CDR3 has 16 residues. Trimming pared 4 bases from V and 5 bases from J, leaving 18 bases between. CDR3 in amino acids: CASSSSRVAYNNEQFF. The CDR3, as DNA: TGTGCCAGCAGCTCCTCGCGGGTGGCCTATAACAATGAGCAGTTCTTC.

As concerns this clone: Relative to the germline gene, one junction end is altered; a read error may explain this. The V gene is TRBV3-1 (or the pseudogene TRBV3-2), the J gene TRBJ2-1; the D is unclear. The CDR3 totals 12 residues. Germline V gives CDR1 LGHDT, CDR2 YNNKEL (reference sequence). CDR3 loop: CASGHFQNEQFF. The CDR3 DNA reads TGTGCCAGCGGCCACTTCCAGAATGAGCAGTTCTTC.

This clone has just a few counts. The V gene is TRBV29-1, the J gene TRBJ2-1; 7 nucleotides line up with TRBD2. Per germline, CDR1 SQVTM and CDR2 ANQGSEA. CDR3 length: 14 amino acids. The ends lost 3 bases at V and 5 bases at J; junction bases unmatched: 7. The CDR3 DNA reads as TGCAGCGTTGAGTCCCTAGCGGCGGACAATGAGCAGTTCTTC. Its translation: CSVESLAADNEQFF.